These T cell receptor beta chains were read from a single sample in a study of T cells in Graves' hyperthyroidism and ophthalmopathy. TCRdb re-called the multiplex PCR reads with MiXCR, one entry per CDR3 protein. Of 490,000 or so distinct CDR3 sequences listed, about 20% are singletons. The sequenced sample was blood. The receptors originated from a man aged 35-49 years with Graves' ophthalmopathy. CDR3s include the opening cysteine and the closing phenylalanine or tryptophan. The order of the fields is V gene, D gene, J gene, clone size, CDR3 DNA, CDR3 protein. D genes are given only for firm matches. A row's size may be missing; if present it is once, few, many or a size class.

V: TRBV20-1
D: NA
J: TRBJ2-3
size: few
DNA: TGCAGTGCTCCCAGTCCAGCAACAGATACGCAGTATTTT
CDR3: CSAPSPATDTQYF

V: TRBV20-1
D: TRBD2
J: TRBJ2-1
size: many
DNA: TGCAGTGCTAGAGGGGGACTAGCGGATCAGTTCTTC
CDR3: CSARGGLADQFF

V: TRBV19
D: TRBD1
J: TRBJ1-5
size: NA
DNA: TGTGCCAGTAGAACCGGGACAGGGGGAGGGCCCCAGCATTTT
CDR3: CASRTGTGGGPQHF

V: TRBV15
D: NA
J: TRBJ1-4
size: NA
DNA: TGTGCCACCAGCGGAGGGGTTAATAATGAAAAACTGTTTTTT
CDR3: CATSGGVNNEKLFF

V: TRBV29-1
D: TRBD1
J: TRBJ2-1
size: NA
DNA: TGCAGCGTTAAGTTCGGGACAGGGGGCTGGGATGAGCAGTTCTTC
CDR3: CSVKFGTGGWDEQFF

V: TRBV6-1
D: NA
J: TRBJ2-7
size: NA
DNA: TGTGCCGGCAGCCAAGCCGGGGATCTCCCTTACGAGCAGTACTTC
CDR3: CAGSQAGDLPYEQYF

V: TRBV3-1
D: NA
J: TRBJ1-4
size: many
DNA: TGTGCCAGCAGCCAAGTCCACACGACGGAACTGTTTTTT
CDR3: CASSQVHTTELFF

V: TRBV5-1
D: NA
J: TRBJ1-3
size: NA
DNA: TGCGCCAGCAGCTTGGGCGGGACCGTGGATCACACCATATATTTT
CDR3: CASSLGGTVDHTIYF

V: TRBV2
D: TRBD2
J: TRBJ2-7
size: many
DNA: TGTGCCAGCAGTGTCCTTATTAGCGGGAGCTCCTACGAGCAGTACTTC
CDR3: CASSVLISGSSYEQYF

V: TRBV12-5
D: NA
J: TRBJ1-1
size: once
DNA: TGTGCTAGTGGTTCTCCAGGAACTGAAGCTTTCTTT
CDR3: CASGSPGTEAFF

V: TRBV19
D: NA
J: TRBJ2-1
size: NA
DNA: TGTGCCAGCACGACTTTGGGGGGCAATGAGCAGTTCTTC
CDR3: CASTTLGGNEQFF

V: TRBV24-1
D: NA
J: TRBJ1-5
size: NA
DNA: TGTGCCACCAGTTCCGAACAGATCAATCAGCCCCAGCATTTT
CDR3: CATSSEQINQPQHF

V: TRBV30
D: NA
J: TRBJ2-2
size: NA
DNA: TGTGCCTGGAGTGGGGTCAGTCGTTGGGCCGGGGAGCTGTTTTTT
CDR3: CAWSGVSRWAGELFF

V: TRBV6-1
D: NA
J: TRBJ1-2
size: NA
DNA: TGTGCCAGCAGTTATTTGGGCACGGAGGGAAATTATGGCTACACCTTC
CDR3: CASSYLGTEGNYGYTF

V: TRBV7-3
D: NA
J: TRBJ2-2
size: many
DNA: TGTGCCAGCAGCGAGCTCCGGGAGAACACCGGGGAGCTGTTTTTT
CDR3: CASSELRENTGELFF

V: TRBV20-1
D: TRBD1
J: TRBJ2-7
size: NA
DNA: TGCAGTGCTAGGGGTCGACAGGGTTACGAATACTACGAGCAGTACTTC
CDR3: CSARGRQGYEYYEQYF

V: TRBV20-1
D: NA
J: TRBJ1-6
size: NA
DNA: TGCAGTGCTAAGGGGATAGTTAATTCACCCCTCCACTTT
CDR3: CSAKGIVNSPLHF